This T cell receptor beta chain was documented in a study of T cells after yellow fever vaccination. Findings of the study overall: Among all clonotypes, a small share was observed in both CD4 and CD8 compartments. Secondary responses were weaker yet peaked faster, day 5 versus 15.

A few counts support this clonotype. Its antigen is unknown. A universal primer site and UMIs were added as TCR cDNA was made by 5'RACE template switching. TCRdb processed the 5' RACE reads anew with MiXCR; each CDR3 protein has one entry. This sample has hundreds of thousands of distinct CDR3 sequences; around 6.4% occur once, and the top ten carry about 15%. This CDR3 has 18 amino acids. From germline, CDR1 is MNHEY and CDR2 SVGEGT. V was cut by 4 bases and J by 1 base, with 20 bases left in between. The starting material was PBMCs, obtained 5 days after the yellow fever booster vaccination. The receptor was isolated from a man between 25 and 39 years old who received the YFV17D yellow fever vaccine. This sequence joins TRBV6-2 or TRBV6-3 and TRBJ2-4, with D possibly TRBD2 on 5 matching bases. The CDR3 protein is CASSFHPGIDGAKNIQYF. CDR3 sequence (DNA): TGTGCCAGCAGTTTCCACCCGGGGATAGATGGGGCCAAAAACATTCAGTACTTC.